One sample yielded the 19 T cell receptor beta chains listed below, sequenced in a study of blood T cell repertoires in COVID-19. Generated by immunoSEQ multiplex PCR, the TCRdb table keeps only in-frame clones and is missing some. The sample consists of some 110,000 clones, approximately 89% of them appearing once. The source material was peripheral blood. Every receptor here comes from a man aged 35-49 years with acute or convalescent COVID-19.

CDR3 amino acids: CASSLDASGNYGYTF. The DNA of the CDR3 is TGCGCCAGCAGCTTGGATGCTTCGGGGAACTATGGCTACACCTTC. The chain links TRBV5-1 to TRBJ1-2, with D unclear. Germline CDR1 reads SGHRS; CDR2 reads YFSETQ. This CDR3 has 15 amino acids. Trimming shortened V by 0 bases and J by 2 bases, and 11 bases separated the two germline ends.

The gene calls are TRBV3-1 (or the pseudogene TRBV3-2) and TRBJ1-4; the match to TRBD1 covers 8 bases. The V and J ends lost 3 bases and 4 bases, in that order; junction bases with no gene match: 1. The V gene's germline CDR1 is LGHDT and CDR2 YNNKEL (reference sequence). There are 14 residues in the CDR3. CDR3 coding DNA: TGTGCCAGCAGCCACGACAGGGGTAATGAAAAACTGTTTTTT. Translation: CASSHDRGNEKLFF.

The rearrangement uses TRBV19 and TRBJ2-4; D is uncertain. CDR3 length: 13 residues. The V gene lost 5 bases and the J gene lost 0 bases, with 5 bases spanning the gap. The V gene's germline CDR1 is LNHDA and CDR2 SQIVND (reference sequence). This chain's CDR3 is CASSSVAKNIQYF. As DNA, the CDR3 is TGTGCCAGTAGTTCAGTAGCCAAAAACATTCAGTACTTC.

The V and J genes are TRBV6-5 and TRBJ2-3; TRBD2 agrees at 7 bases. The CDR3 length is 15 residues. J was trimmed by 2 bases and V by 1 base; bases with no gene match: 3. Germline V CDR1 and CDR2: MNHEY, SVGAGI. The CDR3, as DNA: TGTGCCAGCAGTTACTTCGCGGGAGTCACAGATACGCAGTATTTT. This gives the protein CASSYFAGVTDTQYF.

The CDR3 DNA reads as TGTGCCAGCAGTTACGCGGGGTCTAGCACAGATACGCAGTATTTT. This gives the protein CASSYAGSSTDTQYF. The chain links TRBV6-5 to TRBJ2-3; perhaps TRBD2 as D (6 bases). Deletions cut 2 bases from V and 0 bases from J, with 9 bases between. The germline gives CDR1 MNHEY, CDR2 SVGAGI. The CDR3 contains 15 residues.

The CDR3 reads CASSGQGGPEKLFF. CDR3 nucleotide sequence: TGTGCCAGCAGCGGACAGGGCGGACCAGAAAAACTGTTTTTT. The V gene is TRBV27, the J gene TRBJ1-4, with 8 bases matching TRBD1. With 6 bases clipped from V and 8 bases from J, the junction kept 8 bases outside the gene matches. CDR1 and CDR2 from the germline V gene are MNHEY and SMNVEV (reference sequence). The CDR3 is 14 amino acids.

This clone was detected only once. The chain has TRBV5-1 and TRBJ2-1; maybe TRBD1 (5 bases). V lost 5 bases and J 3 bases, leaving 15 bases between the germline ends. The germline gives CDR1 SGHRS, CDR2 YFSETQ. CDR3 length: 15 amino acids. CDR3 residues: CASRGAGAVYNEQFF. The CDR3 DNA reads TGCGCCAGCAGAGGGGCAGGAGCCGTCTACAATGAGCAGTTCTTC.

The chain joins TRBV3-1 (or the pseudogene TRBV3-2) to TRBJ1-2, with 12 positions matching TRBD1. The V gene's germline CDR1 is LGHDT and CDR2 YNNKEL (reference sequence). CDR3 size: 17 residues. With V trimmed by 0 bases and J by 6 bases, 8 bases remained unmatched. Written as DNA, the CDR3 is TGTGCCAGCAGCCAAGATCGGGGGACAGGGGGCCGCCATGGCTACACCTTC. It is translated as CASSQDRGTGGRHGYTF.

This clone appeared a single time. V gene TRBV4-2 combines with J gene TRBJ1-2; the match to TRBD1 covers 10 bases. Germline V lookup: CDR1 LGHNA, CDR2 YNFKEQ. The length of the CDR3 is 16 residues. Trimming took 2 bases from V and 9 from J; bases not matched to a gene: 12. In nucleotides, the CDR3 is TGTGCCAGCAGCCAACCCTCGGGAGGACAGGGGGTGAGCTACACCTTC. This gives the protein CASSQPSGGQGVSYTF.

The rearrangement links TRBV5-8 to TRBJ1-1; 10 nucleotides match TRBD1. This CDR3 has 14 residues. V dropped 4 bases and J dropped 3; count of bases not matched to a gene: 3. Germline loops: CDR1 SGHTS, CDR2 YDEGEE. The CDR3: CASSPGQGDTEAFF. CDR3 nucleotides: TGTGCCAGCAGCCCAGGACAGGGGGACACTGAAGCTTTCTTT.

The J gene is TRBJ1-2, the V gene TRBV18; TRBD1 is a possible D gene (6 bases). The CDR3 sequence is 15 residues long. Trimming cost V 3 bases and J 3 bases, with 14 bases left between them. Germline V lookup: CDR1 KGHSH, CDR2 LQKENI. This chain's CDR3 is CASSPKQGSDYGYTF. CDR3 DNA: TGTGCCAGCTCACCGAAACAGGGTTCTGACTATGGCTACACCTTC.

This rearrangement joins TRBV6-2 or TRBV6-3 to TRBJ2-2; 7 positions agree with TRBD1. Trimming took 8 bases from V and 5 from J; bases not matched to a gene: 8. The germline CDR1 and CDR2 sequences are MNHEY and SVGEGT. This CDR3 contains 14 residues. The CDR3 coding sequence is TGTGCCAGCCGCCGGGACAGTCAAACCGGGGAGCTGTTTTTT. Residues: CASRRDSQTGELFF.

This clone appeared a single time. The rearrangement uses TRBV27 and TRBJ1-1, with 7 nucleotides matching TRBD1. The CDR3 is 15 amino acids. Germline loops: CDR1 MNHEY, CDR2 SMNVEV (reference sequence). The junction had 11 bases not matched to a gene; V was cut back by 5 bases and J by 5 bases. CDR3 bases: TGTGCCAGCAGTCCGCAGGGGGAAGGGTGGACTGAAGCTTTCTTT. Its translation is CASSPQGEGWTEAFF.

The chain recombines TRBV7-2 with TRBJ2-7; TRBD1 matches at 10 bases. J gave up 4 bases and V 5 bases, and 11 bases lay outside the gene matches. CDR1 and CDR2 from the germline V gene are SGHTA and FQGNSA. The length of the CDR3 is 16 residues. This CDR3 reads CASSPYGQGVVYEQYF. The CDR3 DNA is TGTGCCAGCAGCCCATATGGACAGGGGGTCGTGTACGAGCAGTACTTC.

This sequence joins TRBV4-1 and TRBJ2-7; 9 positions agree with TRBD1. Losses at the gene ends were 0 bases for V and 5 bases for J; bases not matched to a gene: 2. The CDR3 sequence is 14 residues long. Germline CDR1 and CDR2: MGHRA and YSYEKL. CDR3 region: CASSQDDRGDEQYF. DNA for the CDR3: TGCGCCAGCAGCCAAGATGACAGGGGGGACGAGCAGTACTTC.

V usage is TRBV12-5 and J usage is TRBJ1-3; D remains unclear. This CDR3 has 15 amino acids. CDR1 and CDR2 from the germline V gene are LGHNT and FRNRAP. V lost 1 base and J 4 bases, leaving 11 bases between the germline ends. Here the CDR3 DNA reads TGTGCTAGTGGTTTGGCACACGGGGTCGGAAACACCATATATTTT. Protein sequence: CASGLAHGVGNTIYF. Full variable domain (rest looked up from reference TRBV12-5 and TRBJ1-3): DARVTQTPRHKVTEMGQEVTMRCQPILGHNTVFWYRQTMMQGLELLAYFRNRAPLDDSGMPKDRFSAEMPDATLATLKIQPSEPRDSAVYFCASGLAHGVGNTIYFGEGSWLTVV.

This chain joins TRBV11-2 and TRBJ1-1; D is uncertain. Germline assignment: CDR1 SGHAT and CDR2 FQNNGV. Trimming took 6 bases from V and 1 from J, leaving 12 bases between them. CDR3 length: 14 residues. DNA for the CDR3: TGTGCCAGCAGTTCCCGGGTAGCGAACACTGAAGCTTTCTTT. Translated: CASSSRVANTEAFF.

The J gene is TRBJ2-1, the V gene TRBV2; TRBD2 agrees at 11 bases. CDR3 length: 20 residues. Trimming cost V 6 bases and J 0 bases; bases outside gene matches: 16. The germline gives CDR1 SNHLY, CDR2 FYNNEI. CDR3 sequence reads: CASRTGWASGRSSSYNEQFF. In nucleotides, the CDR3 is TGTGCCAGCAGAACGGGTTGGGCTAGCGGGAGGAGTAGCTCCTACAATGAGCAGTTCTTC.

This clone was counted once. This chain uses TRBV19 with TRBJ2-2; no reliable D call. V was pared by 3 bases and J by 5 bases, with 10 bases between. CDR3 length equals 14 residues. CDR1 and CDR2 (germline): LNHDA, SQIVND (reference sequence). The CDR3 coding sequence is TGTGCCAGTAGTATTCACTATCAGACCGGGGAGCTGTTTTTT. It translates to CASSIHYQTGELFF.